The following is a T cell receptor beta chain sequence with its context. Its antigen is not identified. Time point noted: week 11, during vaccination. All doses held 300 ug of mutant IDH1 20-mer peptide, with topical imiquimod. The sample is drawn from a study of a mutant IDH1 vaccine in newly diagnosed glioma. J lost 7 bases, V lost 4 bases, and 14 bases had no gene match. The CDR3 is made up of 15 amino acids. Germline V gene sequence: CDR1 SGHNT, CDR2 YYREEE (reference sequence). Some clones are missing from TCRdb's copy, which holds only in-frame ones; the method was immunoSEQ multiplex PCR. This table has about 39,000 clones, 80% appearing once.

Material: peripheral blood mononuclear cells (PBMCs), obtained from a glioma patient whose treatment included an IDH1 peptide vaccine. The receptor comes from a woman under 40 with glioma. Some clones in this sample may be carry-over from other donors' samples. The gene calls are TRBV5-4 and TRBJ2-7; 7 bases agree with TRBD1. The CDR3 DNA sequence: TGTGCCAGCAGCGAGTCCTGGGACAGCCCTCGGGAGCAGTACTTC. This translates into CASSESWDSPREQYF.